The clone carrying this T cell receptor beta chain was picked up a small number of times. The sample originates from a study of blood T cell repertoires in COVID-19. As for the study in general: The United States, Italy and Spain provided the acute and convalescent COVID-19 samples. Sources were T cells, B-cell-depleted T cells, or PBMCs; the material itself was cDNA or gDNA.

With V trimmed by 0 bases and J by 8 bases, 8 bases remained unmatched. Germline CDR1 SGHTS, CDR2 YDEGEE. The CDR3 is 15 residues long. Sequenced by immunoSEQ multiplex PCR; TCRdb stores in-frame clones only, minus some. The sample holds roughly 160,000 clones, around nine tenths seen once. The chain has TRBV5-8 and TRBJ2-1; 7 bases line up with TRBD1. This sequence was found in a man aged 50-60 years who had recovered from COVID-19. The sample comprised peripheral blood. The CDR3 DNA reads TGTGCCAGCAGCTTGGAGACAGGGTTAAGGGATGAGCAGTTCTTC. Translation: CASSLETGLRDEQFF. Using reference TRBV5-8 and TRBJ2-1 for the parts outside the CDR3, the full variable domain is EAGVTQSPTHLIKTRGQQATLRCSPISGHTSVYWYQQALGLGLQFLLWYDEGEERNRGNFPPRFSGRQFPNYSSELNVNALELEDSALYLCASSLETGLRDEQFFGPGTRLTVL.